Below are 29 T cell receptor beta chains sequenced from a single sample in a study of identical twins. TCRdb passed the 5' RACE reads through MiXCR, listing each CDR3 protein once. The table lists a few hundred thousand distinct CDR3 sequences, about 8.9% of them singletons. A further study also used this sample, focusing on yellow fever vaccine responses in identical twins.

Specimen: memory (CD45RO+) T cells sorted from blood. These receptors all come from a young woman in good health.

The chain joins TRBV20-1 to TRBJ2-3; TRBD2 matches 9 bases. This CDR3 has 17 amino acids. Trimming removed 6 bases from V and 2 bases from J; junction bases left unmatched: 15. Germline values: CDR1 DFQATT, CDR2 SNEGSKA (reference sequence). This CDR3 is CSAPYRSGSGHTDTQYF. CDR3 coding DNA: TGCAGTGCCCCTTATCGTAGCGGGAGCGGCCACACAGATACGCAGTATTTT.

The CDR3 spells CASSQAGGGGELFF. CDR3 in DNA: TGTGCCAGCAGCCAAGCGGGGGGCGGCGGGGAGCTGTTTTTT. The chain combines TRBV3-1 with TRBJ2-2, with D tentatively TRBD2 (7 bases). Germline CDR1 and CDR2: LGHDT and YNNKEL (reference sequence). Deletions cut 1 base from V and 7 bases from J, with 10 bases between. This CDR3 comprises 14 residues.

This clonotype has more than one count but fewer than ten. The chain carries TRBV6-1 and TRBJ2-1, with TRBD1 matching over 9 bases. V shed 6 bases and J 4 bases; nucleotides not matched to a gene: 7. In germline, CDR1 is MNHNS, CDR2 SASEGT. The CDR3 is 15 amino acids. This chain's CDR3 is CASRLGQGRYNEQFF. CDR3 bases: TGTGCCAGCAGGTTGGGACAGGGACGTTACAATGAGCAGTTCTTC.

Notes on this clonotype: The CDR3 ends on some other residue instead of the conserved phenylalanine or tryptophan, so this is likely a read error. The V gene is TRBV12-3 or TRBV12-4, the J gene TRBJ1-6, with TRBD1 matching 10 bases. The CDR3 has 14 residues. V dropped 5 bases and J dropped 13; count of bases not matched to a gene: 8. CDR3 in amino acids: CASSRGQGLNPLHL. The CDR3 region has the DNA TGTGCCAGCAGTAGGGGACAGGGGCTCAACCCCCTCCACTTG.

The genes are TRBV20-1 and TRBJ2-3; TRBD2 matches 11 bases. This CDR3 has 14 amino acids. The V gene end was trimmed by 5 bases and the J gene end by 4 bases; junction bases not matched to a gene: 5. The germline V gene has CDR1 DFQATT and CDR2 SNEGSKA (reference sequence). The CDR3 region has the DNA TGCAGTGCTCTAGCGGGAGGAGAGGCAGATACGCAGTATTTT. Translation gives CSALAGGEADTQYF.

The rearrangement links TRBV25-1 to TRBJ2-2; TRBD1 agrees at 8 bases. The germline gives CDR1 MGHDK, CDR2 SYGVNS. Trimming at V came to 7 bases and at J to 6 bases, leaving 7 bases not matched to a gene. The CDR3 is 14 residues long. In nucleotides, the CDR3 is TGTGCCAGCATGGACAGGGTAGGATCCGGGGAGCTGTTTTTT. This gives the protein CASMDRVGSGELFF.

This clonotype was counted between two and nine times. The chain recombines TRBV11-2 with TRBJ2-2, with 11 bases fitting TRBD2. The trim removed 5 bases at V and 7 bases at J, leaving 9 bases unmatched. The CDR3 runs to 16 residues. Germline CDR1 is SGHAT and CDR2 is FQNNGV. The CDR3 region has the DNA TGTGCCAGCAGCGACAGACTAGCGGGATGGATCGGGGAGCTGTTTTTT. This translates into CASSDRLAGWIGELFF.

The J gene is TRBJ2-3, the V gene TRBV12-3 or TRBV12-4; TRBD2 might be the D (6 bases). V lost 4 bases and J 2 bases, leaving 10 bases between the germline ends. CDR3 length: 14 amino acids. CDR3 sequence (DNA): TGTGCCAGCAGTTCTGGGACTTCCACAGATACGCAGTATTTT. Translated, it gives CASSSGTSTDTQYF.

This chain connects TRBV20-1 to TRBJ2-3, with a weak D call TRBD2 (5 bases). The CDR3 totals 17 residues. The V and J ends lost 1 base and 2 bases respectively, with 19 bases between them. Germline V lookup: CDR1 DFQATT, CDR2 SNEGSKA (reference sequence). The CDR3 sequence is CSARVARVAYSTDTQYF. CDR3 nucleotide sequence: TGCAGTGCTAGAGTTGCGCGGGTGGCTTATTCCACAGATACGCAGTATTTT.

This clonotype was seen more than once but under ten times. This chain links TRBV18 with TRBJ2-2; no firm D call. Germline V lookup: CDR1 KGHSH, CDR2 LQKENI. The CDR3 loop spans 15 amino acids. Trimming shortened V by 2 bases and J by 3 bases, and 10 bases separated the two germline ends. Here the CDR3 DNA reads TGTGCCAGCTCACCAGGCCAGGTGGACACCGGGGAGCTGTTTTTT. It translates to CASSPGQVDTGELFF.

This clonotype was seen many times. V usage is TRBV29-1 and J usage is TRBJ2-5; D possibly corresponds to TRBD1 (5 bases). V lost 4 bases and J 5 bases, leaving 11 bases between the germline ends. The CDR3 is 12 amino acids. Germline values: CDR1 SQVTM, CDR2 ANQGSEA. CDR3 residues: CSVGAGRETQYF. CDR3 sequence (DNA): TGCAGCGTTGGGGCAGGGCGGGAGACCCAGTACTTC.

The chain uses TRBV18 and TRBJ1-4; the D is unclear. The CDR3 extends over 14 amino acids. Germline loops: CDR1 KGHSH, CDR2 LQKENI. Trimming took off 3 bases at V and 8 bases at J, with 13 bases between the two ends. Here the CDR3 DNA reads TGTGCCAGCTCACCGGTGGGAGACATAGAAAAACTGTTTTTT. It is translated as CASSPVGDIEKLFF.

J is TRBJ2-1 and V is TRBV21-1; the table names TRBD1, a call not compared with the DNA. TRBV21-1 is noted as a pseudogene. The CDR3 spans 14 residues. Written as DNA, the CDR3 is TGTGCCAACCCCGCCGTTCCGGCTAGCAATGAGCAGTTCTTC. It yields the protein CANPAVPASNEQFF.

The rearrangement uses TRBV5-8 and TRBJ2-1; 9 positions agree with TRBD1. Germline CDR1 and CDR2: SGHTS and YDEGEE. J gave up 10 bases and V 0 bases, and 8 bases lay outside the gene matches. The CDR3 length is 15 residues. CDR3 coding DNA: TGTGCCAGCAGCTTGGCCGACAGGGGGGGCGAGGAGCAGTTCTTC. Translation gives CASSLADRGGEEQFF.

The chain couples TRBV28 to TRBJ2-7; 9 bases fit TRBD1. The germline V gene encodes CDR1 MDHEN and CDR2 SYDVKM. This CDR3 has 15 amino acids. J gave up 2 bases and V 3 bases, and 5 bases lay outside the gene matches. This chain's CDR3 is CASSFSRTGAYEQYF. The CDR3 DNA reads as TGTGCCAGCAGTTTCTCCCGGACAGGGGCCTACGAGCAGTACTTC.

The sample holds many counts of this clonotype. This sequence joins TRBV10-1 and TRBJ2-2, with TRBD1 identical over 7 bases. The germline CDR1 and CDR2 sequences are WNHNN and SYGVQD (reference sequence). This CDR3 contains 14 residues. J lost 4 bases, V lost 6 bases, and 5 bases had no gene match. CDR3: CASREQGSTGELFF. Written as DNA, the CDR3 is TGCGCCAGCAGGGAACAGGGGAGCACCGGGGAGCTGTTTTTT.

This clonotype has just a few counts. This CDR3 is CASSQGRNLVDEQFF. The CDR3 bases are TGTGCCAGCAGTCAGGGACGAAACTTGGTGGATGAGCAGTTCTTC. The chain combines TRBV6-5 with TRBJ2-1; the D gene could be TRBD1 or TRBD2 (5 bases each). Trimming left V 5 bases short and J 8 bases short, with 19 bases between. Germline V gene sequence: CDR1 MNHEY, CDR2 SVGAGI. The CDR3 contains 15 residues.

CDR3 coding DNA: TGTGCCAGCAGTTTTTTGGGGGGCCGGGAGACCCAGTACTTC. Protein product: CASSFLGGRETQYF. This rearrangement joins TRBV12-3 or TRBV12-4 to TRBJ2-5, with D perhaps TRBD1 or TRBD2 (6 bases each). This CDR3 region has 14 residues. V dropped 3 bases and J dropped 5 bases, with 13 bases sitting between them.

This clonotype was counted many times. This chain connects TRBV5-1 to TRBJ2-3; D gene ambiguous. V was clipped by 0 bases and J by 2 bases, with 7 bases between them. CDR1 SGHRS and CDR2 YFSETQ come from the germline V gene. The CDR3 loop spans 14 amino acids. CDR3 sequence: CASSLGQHTDTQYF. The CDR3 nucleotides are TGCGCCAGCAGCTTGGGTCAGCACACAGATACGCAGTATTTT.

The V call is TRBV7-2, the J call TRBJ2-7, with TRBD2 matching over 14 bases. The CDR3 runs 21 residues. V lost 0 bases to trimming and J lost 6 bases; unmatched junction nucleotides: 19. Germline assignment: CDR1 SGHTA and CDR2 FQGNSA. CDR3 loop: CASSLALTGLAGDHQFSEQYF. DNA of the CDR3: TGTGCCAGCAGCTTAGCTTTAACGGGACTAGCGGGAGATCACCAATTTTCCGAGCAGTACTTC.

The CDR3 sequence is CSAKENRGTYEQYF. In DNA, the CDR3 is TGCAGTGCTAAAGAGAATCGTGGCACTTACGAGCAGTACTTC. The rearrangement uses TRBV20-1 and TRBJ2-7; D gene ambiguous. The CDR3 has 14 residues. The germline V gene encodes CDR1 DFQATT and CDR2 SNEGSKA (reference sequence). V lost 4 bases, J lost 4 bases, and 17 bases lay in between.

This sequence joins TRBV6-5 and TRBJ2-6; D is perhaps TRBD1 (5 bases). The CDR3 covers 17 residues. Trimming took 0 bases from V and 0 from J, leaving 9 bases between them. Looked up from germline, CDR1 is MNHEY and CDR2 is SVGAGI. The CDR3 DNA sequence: TGTGCCAGCAGTTACTCCGGACAAAACTCTGGGGCCAACGTCCTGACTTTC. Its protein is CASSYSGQNSGANVLTF.

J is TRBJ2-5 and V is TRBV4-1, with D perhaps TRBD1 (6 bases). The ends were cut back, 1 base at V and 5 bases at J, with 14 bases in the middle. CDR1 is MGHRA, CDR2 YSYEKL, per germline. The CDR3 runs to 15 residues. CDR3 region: CASSQVGAKRETQYF. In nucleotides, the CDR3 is TGCGCCAGCAGCCAAGTGGGGGCGAAGCGGGAGACCCAGTACTTC.

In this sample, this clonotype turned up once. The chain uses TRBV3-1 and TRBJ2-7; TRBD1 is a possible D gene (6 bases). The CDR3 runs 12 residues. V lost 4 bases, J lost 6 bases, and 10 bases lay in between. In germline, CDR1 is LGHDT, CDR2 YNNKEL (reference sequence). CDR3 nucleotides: TGTGCCAGCAGCCCAGGGGTAGGCGAGCAGTACGTC. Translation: CASSPGVGEQYV.

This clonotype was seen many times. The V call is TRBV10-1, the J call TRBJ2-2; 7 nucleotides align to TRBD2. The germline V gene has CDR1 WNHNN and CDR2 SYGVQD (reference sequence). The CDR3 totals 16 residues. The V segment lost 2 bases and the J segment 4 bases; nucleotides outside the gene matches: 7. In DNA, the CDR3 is TGCGCCAGCAGTGAGCCTAGCGGACAAACCACCGGGGAGCTGTTTTTT. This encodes CASSEPSGQTTGELFF.

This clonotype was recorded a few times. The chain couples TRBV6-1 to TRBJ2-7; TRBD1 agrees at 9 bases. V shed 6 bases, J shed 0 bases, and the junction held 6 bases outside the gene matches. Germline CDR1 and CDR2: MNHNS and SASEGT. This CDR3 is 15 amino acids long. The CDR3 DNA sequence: TGTGCCAGCAGAATGGACAGGGGCACCTCCTACGAGCAGTACTTC. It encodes CASRMDRGTSYEQYF.

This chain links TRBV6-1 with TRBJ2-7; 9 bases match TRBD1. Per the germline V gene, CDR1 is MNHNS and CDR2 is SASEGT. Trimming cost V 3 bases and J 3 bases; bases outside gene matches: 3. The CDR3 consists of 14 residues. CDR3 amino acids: CASSEPTGGYEQYV. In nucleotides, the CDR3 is TGTGCCAGCAGTGAGCCGACAGGGGGCTACGAGCAGTACGTC.

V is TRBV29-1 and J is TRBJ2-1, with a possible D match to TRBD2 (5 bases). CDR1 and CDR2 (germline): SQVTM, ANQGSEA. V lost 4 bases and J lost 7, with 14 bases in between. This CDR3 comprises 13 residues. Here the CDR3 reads CSVGASWWNEQFF. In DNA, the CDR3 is TGCAGCGTTGGCGCTAGCTGGTGGAATGAGCAGTTCTTC.

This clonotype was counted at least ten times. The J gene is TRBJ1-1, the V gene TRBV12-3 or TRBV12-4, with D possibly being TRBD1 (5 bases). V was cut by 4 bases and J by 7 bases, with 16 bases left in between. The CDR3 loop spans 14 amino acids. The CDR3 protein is CASSSTGGRLEAFF. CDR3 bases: TGTGCCAGCAGTTCCACAGGAGGGAGACTTGAAGCTTTCTTT.